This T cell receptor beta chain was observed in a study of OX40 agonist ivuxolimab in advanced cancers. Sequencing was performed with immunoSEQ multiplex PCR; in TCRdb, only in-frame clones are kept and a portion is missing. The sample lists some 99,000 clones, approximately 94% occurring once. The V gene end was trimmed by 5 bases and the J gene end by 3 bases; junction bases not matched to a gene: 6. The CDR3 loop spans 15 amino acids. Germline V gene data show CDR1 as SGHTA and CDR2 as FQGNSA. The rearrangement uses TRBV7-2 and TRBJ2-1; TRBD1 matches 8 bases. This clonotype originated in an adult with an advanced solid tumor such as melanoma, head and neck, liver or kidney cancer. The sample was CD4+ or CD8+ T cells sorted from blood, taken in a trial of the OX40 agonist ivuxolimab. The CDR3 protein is CASSIRQGRYNEQFF. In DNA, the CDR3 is TGTGCCAGCAGCATACGACAGGGGCGCTACAATGAGCAGTTCTTC.